The 31 T cell receptor beta chains in this list originate from one sample, sequenced in a study of regulatory T cells in long-lasting Graves disease. Library construction for TCR beta used iRepertoire HTBI primers and Arm-PCR of CDR3 regions. Each CDR3 protein is one row after TCRdb ran MiXCR on the multiplex PCR reads. The sample lists about 450,000 distinct CDR3 sequences; 23% were seen once. The time point here: persistent/refractory GD, antithyroid drugs over 5 years with positive TRAb. There was RNA extracted from PBMCs, and the TCR library was made from it. Specimen: peripheral blood mononuclear cells (PBMCs), collected when the disease was refractory, from a patient treated with antithyroid drugs. All receptors come from a female donor with Graves disease.

This clonotype was recorded a few times. This chain connects TRBV6-5 to TRBJ1-2; TRBD1 matches 7 bases. Germline CDR1 is MNHEY and CDR2 is SVGAGI. V trimming: 0 bases; J trimming: 5 bases; junction bases outside the gene matches: 6. The CDR3 has 15 residues. The CDR3 loop reads CASSYSIEQGYGYTF. The CDR3 nucleotides are TGTGCCAGCAGTTACTCGATCGAACAGGGGTATGGCTACACCTTC.

The chain uses TRBV7-9 and TRBJ2-7, with TRBD2 identical over 9 bases. Germline values: CDR1 SEHNR, CDR2 FQNEAQ (reference sequence). This CDR3 region has 15 residues. V trimming: 4 bases; J trimming: 4 bases; junction bases outside the gene matches: 8. The CDR3 DNA follows: TGTGCCAGCAGCTCCCTTAGCGGGAGTTCGTACGAGCAGTACTTC. Translated, it gives CASSSLSGSSYEQYF.

This clonotype was seen ten or more times. The genes are TRBV7-9 and TRBJ2-7, with TRBD1 as a possible D gene (6 bases). This CDR3 contains 14 residues. Germline CDR1 and CDR2: SEHNR and FQNEAQ (reference sequence). Trimming removed 2 bases at V and 2 bases at J, with 10 bases between. As DNA, the CDR3 is TGTGCCAGCAGCTTAACAGGGTCGACCTACGAGCAGTACTTC. It translates to CASSLTGSTYEQYF.

The sample holds a few counts of this clonotype. V gene TRBV2 combines with J gene TRBJ1-4, with D perhaps TRBD1 (5 bases). The V and J ends lost 5 bases and 1 base respectively, with 11 bases between them. CDR3 length: 15 amino acids. Germline loops: CDR1 SNHLY, CDR2 FYNNEI. Written as DNA, the CDR3 is TGTGCCAGCAGTAGCCGGGACGGAACTAATGAAAAACTGTTTTTT. Translation: CASSSRDGTNEKLFF.

This clonotype was seen a handful of times. The gene calls are TRBV11-3 and TRBJ2-2; D might be TRBD1 (6 bases). Germline loops: CDR1 SGHNT, CDR2 YENEEA. V lost 7 bases to trimming and J lost 5 bases, with 8 bases between them. This CDR3 region has 12 residues. The CDR3 DNA is TGTGCCAGCACCCAGGGGACCGGGGAGCTGTTTTTT. Amino acid sequence: CASTQGTGELFF.

The CDR3 DNA follows: TGTGCCAGCAGCTTCGGCACCAACCCGAATCGTCCTCGCGAGCAGTACTTC. Translation gives CASSFGTNPNRPREQYF. The chain recombines TRBV5-6 with TRBJ2-7; D unresolved. The CDR3 is made up of 17 amino acids. Trimming left V 2 bases short and J 6 bases short, with 24 bases between. Germline V CDR1 and CDR2: SGHDT, YYEEEE.

The chain uses TRBV6-2 or TRBV6-3 and TRBJ2-5; the D gene is possibly TRBD2 (6 bases). The CDR3 extends over 16 amino acids. From germline, CDR1 is MNHEY and CDR2 SVGEGT. Trimming removed 5 bases at V and 4 bases at J, with 20 bases between. The CDR3 DNA sequence: TGTGCCAGCAGTGAGTTCGGGGGAAGAGGAGGAGAGACCCAGTACTTC. This sequence encodes CASSEFGGRGGETQYF.

This clonotype was observed a few times. V is TRBV20-1 and J is TRBJ2-4; possible D gene TRBD2, 6 bases. Trimming took off 5 bases at V and 1 base at J, with 12 bases between the two ends. Germline CDR1 reads DFQATT; CDR2 reads SNEGSKA (reference sequence). This CDR3 has 14 residues. CDR3: CSAGDSSAKNIQYF. The CDR3 DNA follows: TGCAGTGCTGGGGACTCTTCGGCCAAAAACATTCAGTACTTC.

In regard to this clonotype: The junction departs from germline at one end; a sequencing error may be responsible. The chain couples TRBV6-5 to TRBJ1-1; 7 positions agree with TRBD1. The CDR3 length is 16 residues. Per germline, CDR1 MNHEY and CDR2 SVGAGI. The CDR3 reads CANSYSKGQLNTEAFF. The CDR3 DNA sequence: TGTGCCAACAGTTACTCGAAGGGACAGCTGAACACTGAAGCTTTCTTT.

This clonotype occurred a few times. This chain uses TRBV7-8 with TRBJ2-7, with 10 bases identical to TRBD2. CDR1 and CDR2 from the germline V gene are SGHVS and FQNEAQ. Trimming took 3 bases from V and 3 from J; bases not matched to a gene: 14. The CDR3 has 18 residues. CDR3 coding DNA: TGTGCCAGCAGCTTCCGATCGCGGGCGAGCGGGGGGGTCTACGAGCAGTACTTC. Protein sequence: CASSFRSRASGGVYEQYF.

This clonotype was seen many times. The chain uses TRBV2 and TRBJ2-7, with D possibly called TRBD1 or TRBD2 (6 bases each). The CDR3 runs 14 residues. Trimming cost V 6 bases and J 0 bases, with 12 bases left between them. Germline V gene sequence: CDR1 SNHLY, CDR2 FYNNEI. The CDR3 region has the DNA TGTGCCAGCAGAGAGGGGGGTTCCTCCTACGAGCAGTACTTC. It encodes CASREGGSSYEQYF. Full variable domain (remainder filled in from reference TRBV2 and TRBJ2-7): EPEVTQTPSHQVTQMGQEVILRCVPISNHLYFYWYRQILGQKVEFLVSFYNNEISEKSEIFDDQFSVERPDGSNFTLKIRSTKLEDSAMYFCASREGGSSYEQYFGPGTRLTVT.

This clonotype showed up many times. The rearrangement joins TRBV2 to TRBJ2-5; 9 bases line up with TRBD2. After removal of 6 bases from V and 4 bases from J, the junction contained 9 bases not matched to a gene. This CDR3 is 15 amino acids long. Germline loops: CDR1 SNHLY, CDR2 FYNNEI. This chain's CDR3 is CASRVLAGSRETQYF. CDR3 nucleotides: TGTGCCAGCAGGGTCCTAGCGGGATCTCGAGAGACCCAGTACTTC.

This clonotype occurred a few times. The chain is built from TRBV10-3 and TRBJ2-1; D ambiguous. CDR1 and CDR2 from the germline V gene are ENHRY and SYGVKD. The V and J ends lost 3 bases and 0 bases respectively, with 12 bases between them. The CDR3 covers 16 residues. As DNA, the CDR3 is TGTGCCATCAGTGACCCGACACAGAGCTCCTACAATGAGCAGTTCTTC. Encoded protein: CAISDPTQSSYNEQFF.

This clonotype was detected only a few times. The V and J genes are TRBV29-1 and TRBJ2-2; D is undetermined. This CDR3 has 16 residues. Trimming took off 2 bases at V and 1 base at J, with 14 bases between the two ends. Germline CDR1 reads SQVTM; CDR2 reads ANQGSEA. The CDR3 sequence: CSVELLELRNTGELFF. CDR3 in DNA: TGCAGCGTTGAACTTCTGGAACTGAGGAACACCGGGGAGCTGTTTTTT.

This clonotype was seen a single time. The genes are TRBV12-3 or TRBV12-4 and TRBJ1-3; D possibly corresponds to TRBD1 (5 bases). The CDR3 runs 14 residues. V lost 10 bases to trimming and J lost 0 bases, with 13 bases between them. The CDR3 nucleotides read TGTGCCACCTCCCCCGGGGGCTCTGGAAACACCATATATTTT. Translation gives CATSPGGSGNTIYF.

This clonotype was seen many times. The chain is built from TRBV7-2 and TRBJ2-7; D call uncertain. The CDR3 runs to 13 residues. Looked up from germline, CDR1 is SGHTA and CDR2 is FQGNSA. V lost 5 bases, J lost 0 bases, and 8 bases lay in between. The CDR3 is CASSNPSSYEQYF. CDR3 DNA: TGTGCCAGCAGCAACCCGAGCTCCTACGAGCAGTACTTC.

This clonotype was recorded a few times. This sequence joins TRBV7-2 and TRBJ1-6; D is undetermined. The V gene's germline CDR1 is SGHTA and CDR2 FQGNSA. CDR3 length equals 15 residues. Between the trimmed V and J ends, which lost 2 bases and 10 bases, there was a span of 15 bases. Here the CDR3 reads CASSLSLGPGSPLHF. DNA of the CDR3: TGTGCCAGCAGCTTAAGTCTCGGGCCGGGGTCACCCCTCCACTTT.

This clonotype was observed a few times. The chain employs TRBV20-1 and TRBJ2-5; 9 nucleotides match TRBD2. V trimming: 5 bases; J trimming: 7 bases; junction bases outside the gene matches: 14. The CDR3 runs 15 residues. Germline V gives CDR1 DFQATT, CDR2 SNEGSKA (reference sequence). Written as DNA, the CDR3 is TGCAGTGCTCGGACGACTAGCGGATCGAAAGGGACCCAGTACTTC. Translating gives CSARTTSGSKGTQYF.

Ten or more counts support this clonotype. The CDR3 loop is CASTASNTEAFF. DNA for the CDR3: TGTGCCAGCACCGCATCGAACACTGAAGCTTTCTTT. This rearrangement joins TRBV7-9 to TRBJ1-1; no firm D call. The CDR3 totals 12 residues. CDR1 and CDR2 from the germline V gene are SEHNR and FQNEAQ (reference sequence). V lost 7 bases, J lost 1 base, and 7 bases lay in between.

This clonotype showed up just a few times. The chain uses TRBV24-1 and TRBJ2-7; a possible D gene is TRBD1 (6 bases). Trimming pared 4 bases from V and 3 bases from J, leaving 15 bases between. The length of the CDR3 is 15 residues. Germline V gene data show CDR1 as KGHDR and CDR2 as SFDVKD. In nucleotides, the CDR3 is TGTGCCACCAGTGACCCCGGTAGACAGGACTACGAGCAGTACTTC. Protein sequence: CATSDPGRQDYEQYF.

This clonotype was recorded at least ten times. This rearrangement joins TRBV7-2 to TRBJ2-5; D gene unclear. Germline CDR1 and CDR2: SGHTA and FQGNSA. Trimming left V 1 base short and J 0 bases short, with 3 bases between. This CDR3 contains 13 residues. This CDR3 reads CASSLEYQETQYF. The CDR3 DNA reads TGTGCCAGCAGCTTAGAATACCAAGAGACCCAGTACTTC. Filled out from reference TRBV7-2 and TRBJ2-5, the complete variable domain reads GAGVSQSPSNKVTEKGKDVELRCDPISGHTALYWYRQSLGQGLEFLIYFQGNSAPDKSGLPSDRFSAERTGGSVSTLTIQRTQQEDSAVYLCASSLEYQETQYFGPGTRLLVL.

This clonotype showed up just a few times. This sequence joins TRBV5-1 and TRBJ1-1; D is uncertain. The CDR3 is made up of 13 amino acids. Germline V gives CDR1 SGHRS, CDR2 YFSETQ. Trimming removed 3 bases from V and 0 bases from J, with 6 bases in between. The CDR3 region is CASSSDLNTEAFF. The DNA for the CDR3 is TGCGCCAGCAGCTCCGATTTGAACACTGAAGCTTTCTTT. The full variable domain, its missing parts supplied by reference TRBV5-1 and TRBJ1-1, is KAGVTQTPRYLIKTRGQQVTLSCSPISGHRSVSWYQQTPGQGLQFLFEYFSETQRNKGNFPGRFSGRQFSNSRSEMNVSTLELGDSALYLCASSSDLNTEAFFGQGTRLTVV.

The genes are TRBV5-6 and TRBJ1-4; TRBD1 matches at 7 bases. Germline values: CDR1 SGHDT, CDR2 YYEEEE. The CDR3 spans 14 residues. V gave up 4 bases and J gave up 0 bases; unmatched junction bases: 0. This chain's CDR3 is CASSTGATNEKLFF. The DNA for the CDR3 is TGTGCCAGCAGCACAGGGGCAACTAATGAAAAACTGTTTTTT.

The CDR3 DNA sequence: TGTGCCAGCAGTGGCCCCGGACAGGTCTACGAGCAGTACTTC. As protein: CASSGPGQVYEQYF. The chain is built from TRBV6-2 or TRBV6-3 and TRBJ2-7; 7 bases fit TRBD1. Germline CDR1 reads MNHEY; CDR2 reads SVGEGT. CDR3 length: 14 residues. Unmatched junction bases numbered 7, after V lost 5 bases and J lost 3 bases.

This clonotype came up once. The chain links TRBV19 to TRBJ1-6, with D possibly being TRBD1 (6 bases). Germline-derived CDR1 and CDR2 are LNHDA and SQIVND (reference sequence). The CDR3 extends over 16 amino acids. V gave up 5 bases and J gave up 7 bases, with 18 bases separating them. CDR3 coding DNA: TGTGCCAGTAGTCCCTCGACAGGATCGCGGAATTCACCCCTCCACTTT. Its translation: CASSPSTGSRNSPLHF.

There are a few counts of this clonotype. The chain uses TRBV11-2 and TRBJ1-4; 9 bases agree with TRBD1. The V gene end was trimmed by 2 bases and the J gene end by 8 bases; junction bases not matched to a gene: 6. The CDR3 contains 15 residues. Germline assignment: CDR1 SGHAT and CDR2 FQNNGV. CDR3 DNA sequence: TGTGCCAGCAGCTTATCGGGACAGGGTGGGGAAAAACTGTTTTTT. It yields the protein CASSLSGQGGEKLFF.

Worth noting for this clonotype: This may stem from a read error, because a much larger clone lies one nucleotide away. The conserved phenylalanine or tryptophan normally closing the CDR3 is absent here, so this likely arose from a read error. This sequence joins TRBV7-2 and TRBJ1-1; maybe TRBD1 (5 bases). The CDR3 spans 15 residues. CDR1 is SGHTA, CDR2 FQGNSA, per germline. V lost 1 base to trimming and J lost 0 bases, with 9 bases between them. Written as DNA, the CDR3 is TGTGCCAGCAGCTTAGTGGACAACATGAACACTGAAGCTTTCTCT. It codes for CASSLVDNMNTEAFS.

The chain is built from TRBV20-1 and TRBJ2-1; unclear D gene. The CDR3 consists of 13 residues. Germline V gene data show CDR1 as DFQATT and CDR2 as SNEGSKA (reference sequence). V gave up 2 bases and J gave up 4 bases, with 9 bases separating them. CDR3: CSARISSYNEQFF. CDR3 nucleotide sequence: TGCAGTGCTAGAATTAGCTCATACAATGAGCAGTTCTTC.

This clonotype was picked up many times. The V call is TRBV2, the J call TRBJ2-5; 11 positions match TRBD1. The junction had 3 bases not matched to a gene; V was cut back by 5 bases and J by 1 base. The CDR3 runs to 15 residues. Per the germline V gene, CDR1 is SNHLY and CDR2 is FYNNEI. CDR3 in DNA: TGTGCCAGCAGTAAAGGGACAGGGGGCCAAGAGACCCAGTACTTC. It yields the protein CASSKGTGGQETQYF.

V and J are TRBV7-9 and TRBJ2-2; a possible D gene is TRBD2 (6 bases). From germline, CDR1 is SEHNR and CDR2 FQNEAQ (reference sequence). V was clipped by 5 bases and J by 7 bases, with 20 bases between them. The CDR3 is 16 amino acids. CDR3: CASSPTHSKRVGELFF. CDR3 nucleotides: TGTGCCAGCAGCCCCACTCACTCGAAGCGGGTCGGGGAGCTGTTTTTT.

The table lists this clonotype with many counts. The gene calls are TRBV2 and TRBJ1-1, with 8 bases lining up with TRBD1. The germline V gene encodes CDR1 SNHLY and CDR2 FYNNEI. V trimming: 5 bases; J trimming: 12 bases; junction bases outside the gene matches: 8. CDR3 size: 12 residues. Here the CDR3 DNA reads TGTGCCAGCAGTACGACAGGGGTCTCTACTTTCTTT. Its translation is CASSTTGVSTFF.